The present T cell receptor (beta chain) was sequenced within a study of cytomegalovirus exposure and HLA in healthy donors. CDR3 length: 15 amino acids. CDR1 and CDR2 (germline): MNHEY, SVGAGI. V lost 0 bases, J lost 6 bases, and 7 bases stayed unmatched. This clone was detected only once. Primers included in the PCR were 60 Vbeta and 13 Jbeta primers. Clones were sequenced by immunoSEQ multiplex PCR, and TCRdb holds only the in-frame ones, with some missing. The sample includes about 190,000 clones, roughly 77% of them seen just once. Sequences were obtained from PBMCs. This TCR was sampled from a man aged 25-45 years in good health and CMV-seropositive. This chain links TRBV6-5 with TRBJ2-7; 8 bases are a match to TRBD2. The chain's CDR3 is CASSYSAREVGEQYF. CDR3 coding DNA: TGTGCCAGCAGTTACTCTGCGCGGGAGGTTGGCGAGCAGTACTTC.